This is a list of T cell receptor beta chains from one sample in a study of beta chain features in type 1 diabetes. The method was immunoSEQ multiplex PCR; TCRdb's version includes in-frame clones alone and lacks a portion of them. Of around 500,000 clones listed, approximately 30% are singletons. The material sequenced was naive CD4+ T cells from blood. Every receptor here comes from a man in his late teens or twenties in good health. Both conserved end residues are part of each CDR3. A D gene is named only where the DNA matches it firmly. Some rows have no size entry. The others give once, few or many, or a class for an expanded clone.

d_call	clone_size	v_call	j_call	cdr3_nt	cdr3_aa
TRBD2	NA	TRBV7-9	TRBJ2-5	TGTGCCAGCAGCTTGACTAGCGGGTCCCAAGAGACCCAGTACTTC	CASSLTSGSQETQYF
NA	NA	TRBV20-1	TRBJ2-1	TGCAGTGCTAGAGTCCAGGCAAGATATTTCTTC	CSARVQARYFF
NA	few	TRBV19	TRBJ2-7	TGTGCCAGTAGTCCAACCGGGACTCCCTACGAGCAGTACTTC	CASSPTGTPYEQYF
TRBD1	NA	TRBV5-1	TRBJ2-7	TGCGCCAGCAGCTTGCTGGGACAGGAGGCCTACGAGCAGTACTTC	CASSLLGQEAYEQYF
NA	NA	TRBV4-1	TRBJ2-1	TGCGCCAGCAGCCAAGGGAGGGCGCGGAGCTCCTACAATGAGCAGTTCTTC	CASSQGRARSSYNEQFF
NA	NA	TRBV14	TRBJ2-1	TGTGCCAGCAGCCATGGGGCTAACTACAATGAGCAGTTCTTC	CASSHGANYNEQFF
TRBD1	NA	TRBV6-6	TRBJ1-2	TGTGCCAGCTCGGGACAGAGATATGGCTACACCTTC	CASSGQRYGYTF
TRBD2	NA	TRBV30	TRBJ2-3	TGTGCCTGGAGCCAGCCCCGAGCGGGAGGTGCAGATACGCAGTATTTT	CAWSQPRAGGADTQYF
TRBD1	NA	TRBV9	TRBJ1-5	TGTGCCAGCAGCGTAGGTCTCGGGACAGGTCATCAGCCCCAGCATTTT	CASSVGLGTGHQPQHF
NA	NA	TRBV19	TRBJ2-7	TGTGCCAGTAGCGGTGTCGGAAGCTCCTACGAGCAGTACTTC	CASSGVGSSYEQYF
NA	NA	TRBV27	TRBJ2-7	TGTGCCAGCAGTTCCCCAGGGACCTACGAGCAGTACTTC	CASSSPGTYEQYF
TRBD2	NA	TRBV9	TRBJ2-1	TGTGCCAGCAGCGGGGTAGCGGGGAACATCTACAATGAGCAGTTCTTC	CASSGVAGNIYNEQFF
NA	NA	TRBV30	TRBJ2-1	TGTGCCTGGGCCCTTGGGGCAGTCAATGAGCAGTTCTTC	CAWALGAVNEQFF
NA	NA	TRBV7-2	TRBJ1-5	TGTGCCAGCAGCTTAGCCCTGGCCGGGCAGCCCCAGCATTTT	CASSLALAGQPQHF
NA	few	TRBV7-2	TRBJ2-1	TGTGCCAGCAGCTTAGTAGTAGGTCGAGAGAATGAGCAGTTCTTC	CASSLVVGRENEQFF
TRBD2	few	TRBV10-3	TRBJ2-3	TGTGCCATCAGTGGGGGAGCGGGAGCTTTGGATACGCAGTATTTT	CAISGGAGALDTQYF
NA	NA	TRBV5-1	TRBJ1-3	TGCGCCAGCAGCCCCTCCACGGGGACTGGAAACACCATATATTTT	CASSPSTGTGNTIYF
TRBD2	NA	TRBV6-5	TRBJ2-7	TGTGCCAGCAGTTACTCGGGACTAGCGCCCTACGAGCAGTACTTC	CASSYSGLAPYEQYF
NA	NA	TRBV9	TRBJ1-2	TGTGCCAGCAGCGTACAGGGAGGCAACTATGGCTACACCTTC	CASSVQGGNYGYTF
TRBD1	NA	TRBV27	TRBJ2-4	TGTGCCAGCAGTTCCCCTCGACCACAGGGGGCAACCAAAAACATTCAGTACTTC	CASSSPRPQGATKNIQYF
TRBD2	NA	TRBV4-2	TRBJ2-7	TGTGCCAGCAGCCAAGAACTAGCGGGCTACGAGCAGTACTTC	CASSQELAGYEQYF
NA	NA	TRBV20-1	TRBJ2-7	TGCAGTGCTAGGGGCCCATACGAGCAGTACTTC	CSARGPYEQYF